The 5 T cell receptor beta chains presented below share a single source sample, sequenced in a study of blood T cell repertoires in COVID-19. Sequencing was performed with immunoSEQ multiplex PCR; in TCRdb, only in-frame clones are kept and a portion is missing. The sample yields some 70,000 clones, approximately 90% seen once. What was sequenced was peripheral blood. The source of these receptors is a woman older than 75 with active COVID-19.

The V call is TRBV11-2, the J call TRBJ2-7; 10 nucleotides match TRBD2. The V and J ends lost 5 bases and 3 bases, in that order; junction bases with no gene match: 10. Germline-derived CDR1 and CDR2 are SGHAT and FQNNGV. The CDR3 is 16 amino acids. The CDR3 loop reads CASSLGGTSVLYEQYF. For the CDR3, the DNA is TGTGCCAGCAGCCTAGGTGGGACTAGCGTACTCTACGAGCAGTACTTC. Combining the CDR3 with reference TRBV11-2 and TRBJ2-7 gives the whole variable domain EAGVAQSPRYKIIEKRQSVAFWCNPISGHATLYWYQQILGQGPKLLIQFQNNGVVDDSQLPKDRFSAERLKGVDSTLKIQPAKLEDSAVYLCASSLGGTSVLYEQYFGPGTRLTVT.

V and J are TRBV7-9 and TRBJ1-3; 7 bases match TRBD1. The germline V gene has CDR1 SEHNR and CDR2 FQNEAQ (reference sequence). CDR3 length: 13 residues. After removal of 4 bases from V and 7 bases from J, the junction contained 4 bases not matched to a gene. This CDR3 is CASSYGTANTIYF. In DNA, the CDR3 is TGTGCCAGCAGCTATGGGACAGCCAACACCATATATTTT.

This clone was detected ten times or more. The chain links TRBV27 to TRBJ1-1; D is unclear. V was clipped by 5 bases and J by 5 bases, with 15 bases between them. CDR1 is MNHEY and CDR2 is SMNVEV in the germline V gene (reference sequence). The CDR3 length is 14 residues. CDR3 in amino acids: CASSPRLDSTEAFF. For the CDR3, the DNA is TGTGCCAGCAGTCCACGACTGGACTCTACTGAAGCTTTCTTT.

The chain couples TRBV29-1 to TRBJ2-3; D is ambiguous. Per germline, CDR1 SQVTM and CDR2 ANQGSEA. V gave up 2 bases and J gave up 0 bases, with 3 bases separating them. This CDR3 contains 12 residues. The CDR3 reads CSVESSTDTQYF. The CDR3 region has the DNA TGCAGCGTTGAATCGAGCACAGATACGCAGTATTTT.

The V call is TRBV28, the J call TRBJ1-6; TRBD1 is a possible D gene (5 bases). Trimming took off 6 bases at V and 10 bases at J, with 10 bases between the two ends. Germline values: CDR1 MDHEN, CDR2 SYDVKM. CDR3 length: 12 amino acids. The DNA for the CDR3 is TGTGCCAGCAGGCCCAGGGTCTCACCCCTCCACTTT. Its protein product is CASRPRVSPLHF.